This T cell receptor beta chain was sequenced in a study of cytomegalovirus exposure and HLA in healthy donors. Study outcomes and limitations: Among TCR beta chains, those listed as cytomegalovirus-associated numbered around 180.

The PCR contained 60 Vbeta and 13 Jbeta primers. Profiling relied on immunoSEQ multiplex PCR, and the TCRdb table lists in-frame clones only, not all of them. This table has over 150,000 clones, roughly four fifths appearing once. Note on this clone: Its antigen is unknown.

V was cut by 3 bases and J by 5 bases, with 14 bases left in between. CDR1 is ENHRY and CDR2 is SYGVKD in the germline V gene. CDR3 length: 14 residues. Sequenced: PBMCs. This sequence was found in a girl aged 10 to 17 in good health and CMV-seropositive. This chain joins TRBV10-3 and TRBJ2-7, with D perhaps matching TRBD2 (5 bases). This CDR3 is CAISDAGKRDEQYF. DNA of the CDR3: TGTGCCATCAGTGACGCCGGGAAGAGGGACGAGCAGTACTTC.